Listed below are T cell receptor beta chains from one sample, sequenced in a study of control samples from healthy donors and cancer patients. Generated by immunoSEQ multiplex PCR, the TCRdb table keeps only in-frame clones and is missing some. Of 94,000 or so clones in the sample, around 84% are singletons; the top ten hold over 30%. Sample: PBMCs. The receptors stem from a man between 65 and 85 years old with lung cancer. The CDR3 runs from the conserved cysteine through the conserved F or W. A D gene is named only where the DNA matches it firmly.

j_gene: TRBJ2-2
v_gene: TRBV24-1
d_gene: NA
CDR3aa: CATSAVVGELFF
CDR3nt: TGTGCCACCAGTGCAGTGGTCGGGGAGCTGTTTTTT

j_gene: TRBJ1-2
v_gene: TRBV6-5
d_gene: NA
CDR3aa: CASRRGGGGYTF
CDR3nt: TGTGCCAGCCGAAGGGGGGGCGGTGGCTACACCTTC

j_gene: TRBJ2-3
v_gene: TRBV11-2
d_gene: TRBD2
CDR3aa: CASTQIAGATDTQYF
CDR3nt: TGTGCCAGCACCCAAATAGCGGGGGCAACAGATACGCAGTATTTT

j_gene: TRBJ1-4
v_gene: TRBV15
d_gene: TRBD1
CDR3aa: CATSSDRGFATNEKLFF
CDR3nt: TGTGCCACCAGCAGCGACAGGGGTTTTGCAACTAATGAAAAACTGTTTTTT

j_gene: TRBJ1-1
v_gene: TRBV29-1
d_gene: NA
CDR3aa: CSVGGIAEAFF
CDR3nt: TGCAGCGTTGGGGGGATCGCTGAAGCTTTCTTT

j_gene: TRBJ1-1
v_gene: TRBV12-3/TRBV12-4
d_gene: NA
CDR3aa: CASSFSAVLEAFF
CDR3nt: TGTGCCAGCAGTTTCTCCGCGGTCCTTGAAGCTTTCTTT

j_gene: TRBJ1-1
v_gene: TRBV27
d_gene: TRBD1
CDR3aa: CASRPQGQGGNTEAFF
CDR3nt: TGTGCCAGCAGGCCACAGGGGCAGGGCGGGAACACTGAAGCTTTCTTT

j_gene: TRBJ2-7
v_gene: TRBV29-1
d_gene: TRBD1
CDR3aa: CSVKRGQGINEQYF
CDR3nt: TGCAGCGTTAAACGGGGACAGGGGATAAACGAGCAGTACTTC

j_gene: TRBJ1-4
v_gene: TRBV19
d_gene: TRBD1
CDR3aa: CASSLGQGNEKLFF
CDR3nt: TGTGCCAGTAGTCTTGGACAGGGGAATGAAAAACTGTTTTTT

j_gene: TRBJ1-4
v_gene: TRBV15
d_gene: TRBD1
CDR3aa: CATSRDWDREKLFF
CDR3nt: TGTGCCACCAGCAGAGATTGGGACAGGGAAAAACTGTTTTTT

j_gene: TRBJ2-3
v_gene: TRBV6-4
d_gene: TRBD2
CDR3aa: CASTRTSGGGTDTQYF
CDR3nt: TGTGCCAGCACCAGGACTAGCGGGGGGGGCACAGATACGCAGTATTTT

j_gene: TRBJ2-2
v_gene: TRBV3-1/TRBV3-2
d_gene: NA
CDR3aa: CASSRTGLTPNTGELFF
CDR3nt: TGTGCCAGCAGCCGAACCGGACTCACTCCGAACACCGGGGAGCTGTTTTTT

j_gene: TRBJ1-2
v_gene: TRBV3-1/TRBV3-2
d_gene: NA
CDR3aa: CASSQDVLGRGGYTF
CDR3nt: TGTGCCAGCAGCCAAGATGTTCTGGGAAGGGGAGGCTACACCTTC

j_gene: TRBJ2-1
v_gene: TRBV28
d_gene: NA
CDR3aa: CASRTQYNEQFF
CDR3nt: TGTGCCAGCAGGACGCAATACAATGAGCAGTTCTTC

j_gene: TRBJ2-3
v_gene: TRBV30
d_gene: NA
CDR3aa: CAWSGGRIDTQYF
CDR3nt: TGTGCCTGGAGTGGGGGGCGCATAGATACGCAGTATTTT

j_gene: TRBJ2-7
v_gene: TRBV6-2/TRBV6-3
d_gene: TRBD1
CDR3aa: CASSSRPLDRGRGEQYF
CDR3nt: TGTGCCAGCAGTTCCCGCCCCTTGGACAGGGGGCGAGGGGAGCAGTACTTC

j_gene: TRBJ1-6
v_gene: TRBV12-3/TRBV12-4
d_gene: NA
CDR3aa: CASSFQLNSPLHF
CDR3nt: TGTGCCAGCAGTTTTCAATTGAATTCACCCCTCCACTTT

j_gene: TRBJ2-7
v_gene: TRBV5-6
d_gene: NA
CDR3aa: CASAGLQSSYEQYF
CDR3nt: TGTGCCAGCGCTGGGCTTCAGAGCTCCTACGAGCAGTACTTC

j_gene: TRBJ1-2
v_gene: TRBV2
d_gene: NA
CDR3aa: CASGSPYGYTF
CDR3nt: TGTGCCAGCGGGAGTCCCTATGGCTACACCTTC

j_gene: TRBJ1-5
v_gene: TRBV24-1
d_gene: TRBD1
CDR3aa: CATSDATGGKSNQPQHF
CDR3nt: TGTGCCACCAGTGATGCCACAGGGGGGAAAAGCAATCAGCCCCAGCATTTT